The present T cell receptor (beta chain) was sequenced within a study of human T cells and chemical hapten exposure. Comment on this clonotype: Its antigen remains unknown.

It was the library that attached unique molecular identifiers to individual cDNA molecules. Per the original data handling: Sample-level TCR yields exhibited a median of about 96,000, with a range of roughly 20,000 to 690,600. TCRdb redid the calling of the RACE reads with MiXCR, one entry per CDR3 protein. The V and J calls and clone size are TCRdb's, not the authors'. The sample shows 370,000 or so distinct CDR3 sequences, about 4.4% of them seen only once. Time point denoted: patch test 1, 2 weeks after DPC sensitization. Documented treatment: therapeutic diphenylcyclopropenone sensitization with weekly scalp DPC. Extraction of total RNA was performed on unfractionated whole blood. This CDR3 is 16 amino acids long. CDR1 and CDR2 (germline): SQVTM, ANQGSEA. V dropped 7 bases and J dropped 4; count of bases not matched to a gene: 13. The study's findings and limits: Significantly more large CDR3 similarity clusters were formed by expanded TCRs than by controls.

The V call is TRBV29-1, the J call TRBJ2-6; TRBD1 matches at 7 bases. The source of this sequence is a woman in her forties or fifties with alopecia areata. Some clones in this sample may be carry-over from other donors' samples. Here the sequenced sample was whole blood, taken in connection with sensitization to the hapten diphenylcyclopropenone (DPC). The CDR3 loop is CSAVGGAGIGANVLTF. CDR3 sequence (DNA): TGCAGCGCTGTAGGGGGCGCCGGAATAGGGGCCAACGTCCTGACTTTC.